This T cell receptor beta chain came from a study of CD8+ T cells in alopecia areata. The sequencing template was cDNA reverse transcribed from extracted RNA. Here immunoSEQ multiplex PCR was the method, and the copy in TCRdb shows in-frame clones only, minus some. The data show roughly 250,000 clones, under 70% seen once. About this clone: The target antigen is unknown.

V lost 4 bases and J lost 9, with 18 bases in between. The CDR3 loop spans 14 amino acids. Germline values: CDR1 SNHLY, CDR2 FYNNEI. Lesional scalp punch biopsies and peripheral blood were collected from alopecia areata patients. Overall study findings and caveats: Scalp samples also yield sequences from resident alphabeta T cells of normal skin.

The TCR originated in a human donor with alopecia areata. The material sequenced was CD4+ T cells sorted from blood, taken at week 0. This sequence joins TRBV2 and TRBJ1-1; no clear D gene. The CDR3 DNA sequence: TGTGCCAGCAGTGCGGGCAGTTCCTCACGTAAAGCTTTCTTT. Its translation: CASSAGSSSRKAFF.